The clone carrying this T cell receptor beta chain is a singleton in its sample. Its antigen is as yet unknown. The data originate from a study of PD-1 blockade in classical Hodgkin lymphoma. Study-wide background: Nivolumab dosed at 3 mg/kg went to patients intravenously every 2 weeks.

In germline, CDR1 is SGHTA, CDR2 FQGTGA. Trimming at V came to 5 bases and at J to 0 bases, leaving 8 bases not matched to a gene. There are 16 residues in the CDR3. Libraries were prepared by immunoSEQ multiplex PCR; TCRdb keeps only in-frame clonotypes and omits some of them. The data contain tens of thousands of clones, 90% to 95% of them seen just once; the ten biggest clones take up 6.5% to 8%. With no exception, relapse followed autologous stem cell transplantation in all patients, and brentuximab vedotin exposure varied. Study-wide results and caveats: CD8+ TCR diversity did not rise significantly by C4D1, unlike CD4+. When nivolumab was started under 1 year after ASCT, patients were excluded.

Sequencing was performed on peripheral blood mononuclear cells (PBMCs), taken at baseline. The chain joins TRBV7-3 to TRBJ2-3; 7 nucleotides line up with TRBD1. The receptor comes from a human donor with classical Hodgkin lymphoma. CDR3: CASSNPGTVSTDTQYF. The CDR3 DNA follows: TGTGCCAGCAGCAACCCCGGGACAGTTAGCACAGATACGCAGTATTTT.